This TCR beta chain was documented in a study of preoperative IRX-2 immunotherapy in early breast cancer. The germline V gene has CDR1 SGDLS and CDR2 YYNGEE. CDR3 length equals 15 residues. V dropped 4 bases and J dropped 1 base, with 12 bases sitting between them. TCRdb's table, derived via immunoSEQ multiplex PCR, lists solely in-frame clones and lacks some. This sample has some 30,000 clones, with roughly 89% found just once. Treatment indicated: preoperative locoregional IRX-2 cytokine immunotherapy. The V gene is TRBV9, the J gene TRBJ2-1; maybe TRBD1 (5 bases). The sequence came from a human donor with breast cancer. The sample was gathered from a patient treated with IRX-2 immunotherapy. Here the CDR3 reads CASSTQGTSYNEQFF. CDR3 DNA: TGTGCCAGCAGCACCCAGGGTACATCCTACAATGAGCAGTTCTTC.